What follows are 5 T cell receptor beta chains derived from one specimen sequenced in a study of cytomegalovirus exposure and HLA in healthy donors. Clones were sequenced by immunoSEQ multiplex PCR, and TCRdb holds only the in-frame ones, with some missing. The sample consists of over 100,000 clones, roughly 91% of them appearing once. The sample taken for sequencing was PBMCs. The receptors here all came from a young man in good health and CMV-seronegative.

The chain is built from TRBV4-1 and TRBJ1-2; TRBD1 agrees at 7 bases. CDR1 and CDR2 (germline): MGHRA, YSYEKL. V shed 2 bases, J shed 3 bases, and the junction held 6 bases outside the gene matches. The length of the CDR3 is 15 residues. DNA of the CDR3: TGCGCCAGCAGCCAATCTCCCAGGGGGGACTATGGCTACACCTTC. Its translation: CASSQSPRGDYGYTF.

This chain connects TRBV28 to TRBJ1-2; D is possibly TRBD1 (6 bases). Trimming took 11 bases from V and 3 from J, leaving 19 bases between them. This CDR3 has 14 residues. Germline CDR1 reads MDHEN; CDR2 reads SYDVKM. The CDR3 region is CALRGANRDYGYTF. The CDR3 DNA is TGTGCCCTCCGGGGGGCAAATAGGGACTATGGCTACACCTTC.

The rearrangement uses TRBV7-9 and TRBJ2-7; 10 bases match TRBD1. CDR1 is SEHNR and CDR2 is FQNEAQ in the germline V gene (reference sequence). Losses at the gene ends were 8 bases for V and 5 bases for J; bases not matched to a gene: 6. The CDR3 is 13 residues long. CDR3 nucleotide sequence: TGTGCCAGCCGGGGACAGGGGCCCCACGAGCAGTACTTC. The encoded protein is CASRGQGPHEQYF.

CDR3 in DNA: TGTGCCAGCAGCTTAGACCGGGGAAGTACTGAAGCTTTCTTT. Translating it yields CASSLDRGSTEAFF. The V call is TRBV7-3, the J call TRBJ1-1; D unresolved. V gave up 2 bases and J gave up 5 bases, with 12 bases separating them. The germline gives CDR1 SGHTA, CDR2 FQGTGA. The CDR3 is 14 amino acids.

The chain combines TRBV20-1 with TRBJ2-1; 7 nucleotides align to TRBD1. In germline, CDR1 is DFQATT, CDR2 SNEGSKA (reference sequence). This CDR3 is built from 11 residues. Germline trimming cut 5 bases from V and 9 bases from J; bases unmatched to any gene: 4. The DNA for the CDR3 is TGCAGTGCTTACCCAGGGGGTGAGCAGTTCTTC. This encodes CSAYPGGEQFF.